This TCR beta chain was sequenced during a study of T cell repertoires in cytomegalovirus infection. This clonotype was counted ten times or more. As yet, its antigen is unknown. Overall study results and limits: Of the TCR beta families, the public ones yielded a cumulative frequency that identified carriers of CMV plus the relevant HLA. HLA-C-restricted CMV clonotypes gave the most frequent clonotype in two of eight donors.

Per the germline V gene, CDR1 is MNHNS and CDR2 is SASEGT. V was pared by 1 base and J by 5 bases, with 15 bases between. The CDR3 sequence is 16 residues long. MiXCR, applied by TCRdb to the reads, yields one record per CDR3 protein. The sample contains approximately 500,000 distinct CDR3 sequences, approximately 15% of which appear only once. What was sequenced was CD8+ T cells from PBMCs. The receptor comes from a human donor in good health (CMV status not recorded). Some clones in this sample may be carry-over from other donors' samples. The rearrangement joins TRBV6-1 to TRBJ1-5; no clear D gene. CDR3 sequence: CASSEERYNLDQPQHF. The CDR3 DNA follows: TGTGCCAGCAGTGAAGAACGTTACAACTTAGATCAGCCCCAGCATTTT.